The clone carrying this TCR beta chain was recorded a few times. With V trimmed by 6 bases and J by 4 bases, 9 bases remained unmatched. The CDR3 is made up of 16 amino acids. This specimen belongs to a study of T-cell memory formation after mild COVID-19. Overall study: Among the donors, TCR clusters were largely specific to each donor.

TCRdb reanalysed the 5' RACE reads using MiXCR and keeps one entry per CDR3 protein. Among around 320,000 distinct CDR3 sequences, around 28% were seen once, and the ten largest hold roughly 14%. The specimen was PBMCs or a T cell subset sorted from them (not recorded which). The rearrangement uses TRBV12-3 or TRBV12-4 and TRBJ2-2; TRBD1 agrees at 9 bases. This clonotype was sampled from an adult woman who had mild COVID-19 (a few samples of this study predate the infection). Cell type and time point are not known. In nucleotides, the CDR3 is TGTGCCAGCAGACCTGGGTGGACAGGGGCCACCGGGGAGCTGTTTTTT. Translated: CASRPGWTGATGELFF.